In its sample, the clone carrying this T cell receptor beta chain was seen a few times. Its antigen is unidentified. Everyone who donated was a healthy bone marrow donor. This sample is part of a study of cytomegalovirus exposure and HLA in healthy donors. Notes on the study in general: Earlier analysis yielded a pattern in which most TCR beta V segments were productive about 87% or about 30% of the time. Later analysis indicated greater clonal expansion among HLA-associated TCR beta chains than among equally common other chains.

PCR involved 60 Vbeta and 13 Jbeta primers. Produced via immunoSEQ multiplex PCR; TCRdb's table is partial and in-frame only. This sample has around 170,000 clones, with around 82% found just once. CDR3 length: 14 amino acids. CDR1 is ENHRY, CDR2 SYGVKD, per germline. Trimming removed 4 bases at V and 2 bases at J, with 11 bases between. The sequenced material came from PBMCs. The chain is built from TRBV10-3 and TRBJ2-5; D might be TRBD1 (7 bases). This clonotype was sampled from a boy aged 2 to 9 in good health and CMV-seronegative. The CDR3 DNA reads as TGTGCCATCAGTGCAGGGGGAGGTCAAGAGACCCAGTACTTC. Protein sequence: CAISAGGGQETQYF.